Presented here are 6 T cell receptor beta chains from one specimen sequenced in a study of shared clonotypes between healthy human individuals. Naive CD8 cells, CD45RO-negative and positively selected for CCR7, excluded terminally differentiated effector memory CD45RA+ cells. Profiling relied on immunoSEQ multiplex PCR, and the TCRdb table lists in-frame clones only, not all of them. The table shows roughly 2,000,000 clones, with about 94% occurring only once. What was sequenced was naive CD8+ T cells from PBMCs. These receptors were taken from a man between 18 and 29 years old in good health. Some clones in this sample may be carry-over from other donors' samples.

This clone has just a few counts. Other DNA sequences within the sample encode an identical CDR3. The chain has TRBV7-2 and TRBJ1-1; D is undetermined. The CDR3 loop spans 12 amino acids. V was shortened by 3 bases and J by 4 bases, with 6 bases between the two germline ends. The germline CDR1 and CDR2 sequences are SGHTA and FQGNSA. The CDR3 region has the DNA TGTGCCAGCAGCTTTGTGGGCACTGAAGCTTTCTTT. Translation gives CASSFVGTEAFF.

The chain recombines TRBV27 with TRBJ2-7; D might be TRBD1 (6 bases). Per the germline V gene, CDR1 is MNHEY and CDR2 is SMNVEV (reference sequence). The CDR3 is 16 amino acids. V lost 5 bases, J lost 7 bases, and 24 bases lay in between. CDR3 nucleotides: TGTGCCAGCAGTACCTTGGACAGTACGGGTCCCGGGGAGCAGTACTTC. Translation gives CASSTLDSTGPGEQYF.

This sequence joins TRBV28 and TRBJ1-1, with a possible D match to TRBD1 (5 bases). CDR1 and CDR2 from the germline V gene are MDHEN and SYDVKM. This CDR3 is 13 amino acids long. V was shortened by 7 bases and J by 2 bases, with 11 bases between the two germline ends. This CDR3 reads CASTPDRNTEAFF. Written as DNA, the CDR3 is TGTGCCAGCACGCCAGACAGAAACACTGAAGCTTTCTTT.

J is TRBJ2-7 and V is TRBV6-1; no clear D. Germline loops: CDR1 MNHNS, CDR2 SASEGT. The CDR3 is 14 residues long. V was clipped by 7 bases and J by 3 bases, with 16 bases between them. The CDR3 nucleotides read TGTGCCAGCACCAAAGGGTCACGCTTCTACGAGCAGTACTTC. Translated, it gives CASTKGSRFYEQYF.

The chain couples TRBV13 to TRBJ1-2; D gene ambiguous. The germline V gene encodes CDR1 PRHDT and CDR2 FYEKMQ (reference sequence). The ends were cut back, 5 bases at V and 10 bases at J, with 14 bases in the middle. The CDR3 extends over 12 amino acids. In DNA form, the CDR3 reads TGTGCCAGCAGCCTGTTGGACCGTGACTACACCTTC. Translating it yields CASSLLDRDYTF.

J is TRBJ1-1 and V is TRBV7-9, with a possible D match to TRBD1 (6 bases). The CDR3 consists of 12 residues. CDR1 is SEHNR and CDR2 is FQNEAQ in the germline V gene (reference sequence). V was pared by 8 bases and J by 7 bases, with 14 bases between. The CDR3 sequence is CASQNRVDEAFF. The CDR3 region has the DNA TGTGCCAGCCAGAACAGGGTTGATGAAGCTTTCTTT.